This TCR beta chain originates from a study of T cells after yellow fever vaccination. Overall study findings and caveats: Abundant clonotypes (contaminants from the bulk population) could be present in FACS-sorted repertoires.

This clonotype was seen ten or more times. Its antigen remains unknown. TCRdb reprocessed the 5' RACE reads with MiXCR, giving one entry per CDR3 protein. The sample includes about 140,000 distinct CDR3 sequences, under 8% seen only once; the top ten take more than 0.6%. Germline assignment: CDR1 DFQATT and CDR2 SNEGSKA (reference sequence). The CDR3 has 11 residues. Deletions cut 2 bases from V and 6 bases from J, with 8 bases between. The sample was CD4+ T cells sorted from PBMCs, taken 10 days after the yellow fever booster vaccination. This chain links TRBV20-1 with TRBJ2-7; tentatively, D is TRBD1 (6 bases). This TCR was recovered from a man aged 30 to 39 who received the YFV17D yellow fever vaccine. Here the CDR3 reads CSARTGFEQYF. DNA for the CDR3: TGCAGTGCTAGAACAGGGTTCGAGCAGTACTTC.